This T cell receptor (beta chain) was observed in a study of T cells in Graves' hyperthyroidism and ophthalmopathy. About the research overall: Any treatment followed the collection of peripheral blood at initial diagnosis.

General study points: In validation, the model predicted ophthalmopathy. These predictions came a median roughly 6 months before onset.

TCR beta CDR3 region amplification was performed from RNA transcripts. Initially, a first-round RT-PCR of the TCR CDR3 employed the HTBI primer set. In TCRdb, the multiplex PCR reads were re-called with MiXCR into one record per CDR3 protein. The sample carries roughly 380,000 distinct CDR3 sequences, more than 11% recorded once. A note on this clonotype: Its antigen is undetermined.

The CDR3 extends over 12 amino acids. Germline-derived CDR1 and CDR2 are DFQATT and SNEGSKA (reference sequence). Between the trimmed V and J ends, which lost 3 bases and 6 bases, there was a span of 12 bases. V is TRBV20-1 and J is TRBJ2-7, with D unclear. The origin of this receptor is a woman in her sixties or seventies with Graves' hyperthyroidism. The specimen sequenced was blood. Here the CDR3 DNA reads TGCAGTGCTAGCCCCCAAATTACCGAGCAGTACTTC. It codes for CSASPQITEQYF.